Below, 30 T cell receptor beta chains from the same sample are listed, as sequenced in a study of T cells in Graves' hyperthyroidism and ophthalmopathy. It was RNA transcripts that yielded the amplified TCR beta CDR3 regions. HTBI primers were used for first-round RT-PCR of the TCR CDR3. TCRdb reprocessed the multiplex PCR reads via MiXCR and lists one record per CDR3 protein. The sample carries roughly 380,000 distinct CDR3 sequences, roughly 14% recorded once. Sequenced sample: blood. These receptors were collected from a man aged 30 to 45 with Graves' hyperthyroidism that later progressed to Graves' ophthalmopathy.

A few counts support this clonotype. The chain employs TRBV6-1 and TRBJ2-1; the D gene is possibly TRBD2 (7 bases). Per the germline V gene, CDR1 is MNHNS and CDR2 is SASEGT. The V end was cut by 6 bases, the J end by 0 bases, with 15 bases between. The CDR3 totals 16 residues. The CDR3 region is CASSQGRGSSYNEQFF. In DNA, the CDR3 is TGTGCCAGCAGCCAGGGGCGCGGGAGCTCCTACAATGAGCAGTTCTTC.

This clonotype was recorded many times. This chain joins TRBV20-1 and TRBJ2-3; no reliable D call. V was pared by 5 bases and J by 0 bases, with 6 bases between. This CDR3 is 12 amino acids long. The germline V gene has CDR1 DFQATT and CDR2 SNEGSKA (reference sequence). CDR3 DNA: TGCAGTGCTCCTACTAGCACAGATACGCAGTATTTT. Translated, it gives CSAPTSTDTQYF.

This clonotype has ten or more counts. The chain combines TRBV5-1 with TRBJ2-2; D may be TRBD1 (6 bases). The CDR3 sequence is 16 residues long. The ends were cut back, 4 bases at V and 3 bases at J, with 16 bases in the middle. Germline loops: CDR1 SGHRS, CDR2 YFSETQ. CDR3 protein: CASSRTQGRYTGELFF. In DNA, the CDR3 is TGCGCCAGCAGCCGGACCCAGGGGCGGTACACCGGGGAGCTGTTTTTT.

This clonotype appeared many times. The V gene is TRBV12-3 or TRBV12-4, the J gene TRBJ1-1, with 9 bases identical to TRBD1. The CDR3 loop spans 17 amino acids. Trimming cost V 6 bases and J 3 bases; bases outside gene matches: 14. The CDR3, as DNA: TGTGCCAGCAGCCATCTCGGGACAGGGTCTATTTACACTGAAGCTTTCTTT. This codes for CASSHLGTGSIYTEAFF.

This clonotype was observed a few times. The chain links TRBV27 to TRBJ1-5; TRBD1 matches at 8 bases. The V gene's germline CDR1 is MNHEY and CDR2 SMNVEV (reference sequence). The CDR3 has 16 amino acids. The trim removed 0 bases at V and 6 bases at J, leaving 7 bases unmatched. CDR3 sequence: CASSLSGDRYTQPQHF. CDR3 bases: TGTGCCAGCAGTTTATCGGGGGACAGGTACACTCAGCCCCAGCATTTT.

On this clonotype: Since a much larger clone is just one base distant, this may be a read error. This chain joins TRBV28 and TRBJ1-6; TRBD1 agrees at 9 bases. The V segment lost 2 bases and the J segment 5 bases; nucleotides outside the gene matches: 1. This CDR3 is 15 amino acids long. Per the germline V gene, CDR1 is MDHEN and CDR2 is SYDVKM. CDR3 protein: CASSLRDRDNSPLHF. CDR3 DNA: TGTGCCAGCAGTTTAAGGGACAGGGATAATTCACCCCTCCACTTT.

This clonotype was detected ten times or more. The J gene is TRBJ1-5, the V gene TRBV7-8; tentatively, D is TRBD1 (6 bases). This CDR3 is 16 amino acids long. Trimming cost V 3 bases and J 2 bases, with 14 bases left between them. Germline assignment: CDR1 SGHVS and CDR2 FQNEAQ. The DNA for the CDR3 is TGTGCCAGCAGCTTGGGGGGGGGCAGCGGCAATCAGCCCCAGCATTTT. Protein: CASSLGGGSGNQPQHF.

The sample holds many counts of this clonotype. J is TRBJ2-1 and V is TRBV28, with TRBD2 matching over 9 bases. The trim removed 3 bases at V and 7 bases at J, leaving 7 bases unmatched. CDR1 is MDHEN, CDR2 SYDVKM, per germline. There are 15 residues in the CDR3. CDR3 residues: CASSFGAGGPNEQFF. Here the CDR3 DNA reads TGTGCCAGCAGTTTTGGGGCGGGGGGGCCGAATGAGCAGTTCTTC.

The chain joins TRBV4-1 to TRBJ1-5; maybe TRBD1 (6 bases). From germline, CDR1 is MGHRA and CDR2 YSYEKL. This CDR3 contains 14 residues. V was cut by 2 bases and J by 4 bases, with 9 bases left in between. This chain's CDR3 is CASSQRDKNQPQHF. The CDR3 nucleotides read TGCGCCAGCAGCCAAAGGGACAAAAATCAGCCCCAGCATTTT.

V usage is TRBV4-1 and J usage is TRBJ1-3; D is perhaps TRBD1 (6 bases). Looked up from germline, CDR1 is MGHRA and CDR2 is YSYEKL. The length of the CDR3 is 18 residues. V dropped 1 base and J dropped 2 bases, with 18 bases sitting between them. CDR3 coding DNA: TGCGCCAGCAGCCAAGGGGGGAGGGGGAGGGGAGCTGGAAACACCATATATTTT. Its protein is CASSQGGRGRGAGNTIYF.

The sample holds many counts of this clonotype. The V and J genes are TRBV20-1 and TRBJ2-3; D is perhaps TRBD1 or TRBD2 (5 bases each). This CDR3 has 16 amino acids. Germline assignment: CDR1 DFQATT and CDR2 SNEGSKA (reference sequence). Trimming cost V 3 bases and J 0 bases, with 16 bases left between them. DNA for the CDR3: TGCAGTGCTAGTTCGTTAGCGAGGGGTAGCACAGATACGCAGTATTTT. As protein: CSASSLARGSTDTQYF.

CDR3 sequence: CASSLGSLRSYNEQFF. Written as DNA, the CDR3 is TGCGCCAGCAGCTTGGGCTCTCTTAGGTCCTACAATGAGCAGTTCTTC. The V gene is TRBV5-1, the J gene TRBJ2-1, with D hard to call. Trimming took 0 bases from V and 1 from J, leaving 11 bases between them. CDR3 length: 16 amino acids. The germline CDR1 and CDR2 sequences are SGHRS and YFSETQ. Looking up the rest from reference TRBV5-1 and TRBJ2-1 gives the full variable domain: KAGVTQTPRYLIKTRGQQVTLSCSPISGHRSVSWYQQTPGQGLQFLFEYFSETQRNKGNFPGRFSGRQFSNSRSEMNVSTLELGDSALYLCASSLGSLRSYNEQFFGPGTRLTVL.

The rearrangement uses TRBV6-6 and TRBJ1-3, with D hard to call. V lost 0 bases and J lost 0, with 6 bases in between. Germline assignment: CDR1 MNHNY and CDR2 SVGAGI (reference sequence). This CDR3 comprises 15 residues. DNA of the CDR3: TGTGCCAGCAGTTACTCACGGTACTCTGGAAACACCATATATTTT. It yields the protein CASSYSRYSGNTIYF.

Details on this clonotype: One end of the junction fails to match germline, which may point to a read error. The CDR3 DNA reads as TGTGCCAGCAGCTACGCAGGGGGCTCTGGAAGCACCATATATTTT. Amino acid sequence: CASSYAGGSGSTIYF. V gene TRBV7-9 combines with J gene TRBJ1-3; 8 bases line up with TRBD1. From germline, CDR1 is SEHNR and CDR2 FQNEAQ (reference sequence). CDR3 size: 15 residues.

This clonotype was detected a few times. The chain's CDR3 is CASSGGGAGTDTQYF. The CDR3 coding sequence is TGTGCCAGCAGCGGCGGGGGGGCCGGCACAGATACGCAGTATTTT. The chain uses TRBV9 and TRBJ2-3, with TRBD2 matching over 9 bases. The CDR3 is made up of 15 amino acids. Germline loops: CDR1 SGDLS, CDR2 YYNGEE. The V and J ends lost 3 bases and 1 base, in that order; junction bases with no gene match: 3.

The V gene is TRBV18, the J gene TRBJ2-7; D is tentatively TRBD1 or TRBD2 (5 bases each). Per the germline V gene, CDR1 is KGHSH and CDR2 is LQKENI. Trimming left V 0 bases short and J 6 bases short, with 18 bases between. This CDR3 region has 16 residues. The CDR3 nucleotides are TGTGCCAGCTCACCACCAATTAGGAAAGGGGCGGGCGAGCAGTACTTC. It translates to CASSPPIRKGAGEQYF.

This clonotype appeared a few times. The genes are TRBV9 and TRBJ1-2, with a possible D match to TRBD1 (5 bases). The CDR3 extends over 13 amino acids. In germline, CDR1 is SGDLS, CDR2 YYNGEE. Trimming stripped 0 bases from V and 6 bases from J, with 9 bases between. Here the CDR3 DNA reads TGTGCCAGCAGCGTAGGGACATTAGATGGCTACACCTTC. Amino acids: CASSVGTLDGYTF.

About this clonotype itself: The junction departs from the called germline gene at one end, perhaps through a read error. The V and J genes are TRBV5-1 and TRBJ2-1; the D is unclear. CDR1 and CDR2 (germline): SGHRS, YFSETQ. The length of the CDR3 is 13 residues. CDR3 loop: CTSSFTSYNEQFF. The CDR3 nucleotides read TGCACCAGCAGCTTTACCAGCTACAATGAGCAGTTCTTC.

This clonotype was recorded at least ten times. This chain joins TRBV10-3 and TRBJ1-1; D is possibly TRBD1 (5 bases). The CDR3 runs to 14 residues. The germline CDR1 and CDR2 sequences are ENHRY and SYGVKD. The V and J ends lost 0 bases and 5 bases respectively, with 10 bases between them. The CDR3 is CAISESAGWTEAFF. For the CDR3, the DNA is TGTGCCATCAGTGAGTCTGCAGGGTGGACTGAAGCTTTCTTT.

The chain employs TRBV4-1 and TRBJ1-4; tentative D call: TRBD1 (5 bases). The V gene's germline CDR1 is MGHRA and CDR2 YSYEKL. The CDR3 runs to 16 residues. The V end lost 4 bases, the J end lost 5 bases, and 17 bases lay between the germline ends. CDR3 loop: CASSRESGRGNEKLFF. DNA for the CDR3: TGCGCCAGCAGCCGTGAATCGGGACGGGGAAATGAAAAACTGTTTTTT.

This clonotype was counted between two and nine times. The CDR3 bases are TGTGCCAGCAGGCCGACAGGGGAGGGGACCAAAAACATTCAGTACTTC. It yields the protein CASRPTGEGTKNIQYF. The rearrangement joins TRBV6-1 to TRBJ2-4, with D maybe TRBD1 (8 bases). The germline gives CDR1 MNHNS, CDR2 SASEGT. Trimming stripped 6 bases from V and 2 bases from J, with 17 bases between. There are 16 residues in the CDR3.

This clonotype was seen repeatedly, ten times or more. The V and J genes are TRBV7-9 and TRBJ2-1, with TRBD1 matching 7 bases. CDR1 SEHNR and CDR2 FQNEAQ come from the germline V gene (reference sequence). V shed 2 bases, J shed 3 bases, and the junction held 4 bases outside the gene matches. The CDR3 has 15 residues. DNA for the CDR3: TGTGCCAGCAGCTTACGACAGGGCCACTACAATGAGCAGTTCTTC. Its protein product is CASSLRQGHYNEQFF. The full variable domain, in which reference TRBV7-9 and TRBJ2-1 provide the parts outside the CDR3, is DTGVSQNPRHKITKRGQNVTFRCDPISEHNRLYWYRQTLGQGPEFLTYFQNEAQLEKSRLLSDRFSAERPKGSFSTLEIQRTEQGDSAMYLCASSLRQGHYNEQFFGPGTRLTVL.

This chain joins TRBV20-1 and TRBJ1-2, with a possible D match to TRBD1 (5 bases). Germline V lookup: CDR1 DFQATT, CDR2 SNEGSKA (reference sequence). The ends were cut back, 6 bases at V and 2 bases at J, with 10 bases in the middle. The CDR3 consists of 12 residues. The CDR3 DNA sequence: TGCAGTGCGGGGTGGGGGAACTATGGCTACACCTTC. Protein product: CSAGWGNYGYTF.

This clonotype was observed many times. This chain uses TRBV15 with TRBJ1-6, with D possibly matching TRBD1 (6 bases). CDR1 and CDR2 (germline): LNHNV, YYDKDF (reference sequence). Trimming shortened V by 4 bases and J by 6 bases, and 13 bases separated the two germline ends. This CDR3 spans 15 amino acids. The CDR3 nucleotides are TGTGCCACCAGCAAACAGGGAAGCCCTAATTCACCCCTCCACTTT. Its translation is CATSKQGSPNSPLHF.

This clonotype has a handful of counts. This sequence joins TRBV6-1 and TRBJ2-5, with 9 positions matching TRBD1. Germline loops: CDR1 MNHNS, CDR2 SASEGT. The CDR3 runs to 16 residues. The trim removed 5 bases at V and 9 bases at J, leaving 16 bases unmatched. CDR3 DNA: TGTGCCAGCAGTTCTACTCCGGGACAGGGTTCTAGGGCCCAGTACTTC. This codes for CASSSTPGQGSRAQYF.

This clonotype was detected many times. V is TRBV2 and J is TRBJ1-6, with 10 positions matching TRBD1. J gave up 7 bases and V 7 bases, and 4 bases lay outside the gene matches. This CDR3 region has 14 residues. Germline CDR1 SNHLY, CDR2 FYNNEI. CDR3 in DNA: TGTGCCAGCATTGGGACAGGGGTGAATTCACCCCTCCACTTT. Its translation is CASIGTGVNSPLHF.

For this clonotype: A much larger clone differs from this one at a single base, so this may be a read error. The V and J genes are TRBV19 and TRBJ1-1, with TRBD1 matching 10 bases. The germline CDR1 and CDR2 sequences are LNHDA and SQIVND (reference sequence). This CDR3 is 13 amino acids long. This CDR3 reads CASGQGGNTKAFF. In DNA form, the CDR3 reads TGTGCCAGCGGACAGGGGGGCAACACTAAAGCTTTCTTT.

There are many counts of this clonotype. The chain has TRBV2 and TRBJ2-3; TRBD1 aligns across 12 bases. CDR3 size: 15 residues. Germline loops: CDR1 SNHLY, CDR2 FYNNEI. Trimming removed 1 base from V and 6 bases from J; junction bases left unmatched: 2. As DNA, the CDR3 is TGTGCCAGCAGTGAAGAGGGACAGGGGGCGGATACGCAGTATTTT. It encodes CASSEEGQGADTQYF.

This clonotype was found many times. The CDR3 DNA is TGTGCCAGCAGTTTCTTGGGACAGGATTACTCTGGAAACACCATATATTTT. Translation: CASSFLGQDYSGNTIYF. The rearrangement links TRBV12-3 or TRBV12-4 to TRBJ1-3, with TRBD1 identical over 8 bases. With V trimmed by 3 bases and J by 0 bases, 7 bases remained unmatched. This CDR3 has 17 amino acids.

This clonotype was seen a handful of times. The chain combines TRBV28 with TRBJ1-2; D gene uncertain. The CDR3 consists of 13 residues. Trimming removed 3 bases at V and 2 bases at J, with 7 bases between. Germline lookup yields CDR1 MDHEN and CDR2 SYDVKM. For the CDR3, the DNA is TGTGCCAGCAGTTTCGGGTTAAACTATGGCTACACCTTC. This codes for CASSFGLNYGYTF.